This T cell receptor beta chain was profiled in a study of blood T cell repertoires in COVID-19. About the research overall: Spain, Italy and the United States supplied samples that represented acute and convalescent COVID-19. Sample material is recorded as cDNA or gDNA derived from T cells, B-cell-depleted T cells, or PBMCs.

Original data processing: Estimation of nucleated cell counts relied on the amplification of reference gene primers. TCRdb's table, derived via immunoSEQ multiplex PCR, lists solely in-frame clones and lacks some. D and trimming come from the DNA, and the V and J calls and clone size come from that table. The repertoire holds around 250,000 clones, with 86% as singletons. This TCR came from a man in his 60s with acute or convalescent COVID-19. Sequencing was performed on peripheral blood.

CDR3 in DNA: TGTGCCAGCAGTTATCCGGGACTAGGCTCCTACAATGAGCAGTTCTTC. Translated, it gives CASSYPGLGSYNEQFF. The chain recombines TRBV5-6 with TRBJ2-1; 8 nucleotides match TRBD2. CDR1 SGHDT and CDR2 YYEEEE come from the germline V gene. The CDR3 has 16 residues. The V gene end was trimmed by 5 bases and the J gene end by 0 bases; junction bases not matched to a gene: 7. The entire variable domain, with the rest obtained from reference TRBV5-6 and TRBJ2-1, is as follows: DAGVTQSPTHLIKTRGQQVTLRCSPKSGHDTVSWYQQALGQGPQFIFQYYEEEERQRGNFPDRFSGHQFPNYSSELNVNALLLGDSALYLCASSYPGLGSYNEQFFGPGTRLTVL.